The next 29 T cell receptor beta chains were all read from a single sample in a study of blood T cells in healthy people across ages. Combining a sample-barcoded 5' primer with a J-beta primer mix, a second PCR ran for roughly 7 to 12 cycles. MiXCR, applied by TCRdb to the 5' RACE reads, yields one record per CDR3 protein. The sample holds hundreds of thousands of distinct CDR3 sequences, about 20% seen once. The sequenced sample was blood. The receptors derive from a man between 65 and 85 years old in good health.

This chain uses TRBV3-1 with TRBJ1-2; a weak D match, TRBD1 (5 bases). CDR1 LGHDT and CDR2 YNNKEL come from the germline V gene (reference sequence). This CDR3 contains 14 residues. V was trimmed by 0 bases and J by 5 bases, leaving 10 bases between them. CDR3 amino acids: CASSQEVTGYGYTF. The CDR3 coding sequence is TGTGCCAGCAGCCAAGAGGTCACAGGATATGGCTACACCTTC.

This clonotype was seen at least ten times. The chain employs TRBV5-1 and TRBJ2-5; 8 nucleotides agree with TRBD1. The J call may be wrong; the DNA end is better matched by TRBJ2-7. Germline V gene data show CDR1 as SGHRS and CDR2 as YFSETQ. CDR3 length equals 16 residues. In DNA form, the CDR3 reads TGCGCCAGCAGCTTGGGCCCTGGACAGGGAGCCTACGAGCAGTACTTC. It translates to CASSLGPGQGAYEQYF.

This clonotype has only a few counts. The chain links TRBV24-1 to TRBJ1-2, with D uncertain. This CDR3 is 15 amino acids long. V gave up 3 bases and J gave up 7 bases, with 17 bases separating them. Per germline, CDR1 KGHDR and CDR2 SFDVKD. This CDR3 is CATSDPATGGRGYTF. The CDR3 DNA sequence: TGTGCCACCAGTGATCCTGCGACCGGAGGACGTGGCTACACCTTC.

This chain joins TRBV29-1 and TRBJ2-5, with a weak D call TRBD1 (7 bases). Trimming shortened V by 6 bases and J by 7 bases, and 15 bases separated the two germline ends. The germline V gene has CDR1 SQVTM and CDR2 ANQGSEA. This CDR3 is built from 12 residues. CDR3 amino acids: CSVAPQGGTQYF. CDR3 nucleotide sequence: TGCAGCGTCGCCCCCCAGGGGGGGACCCAGTACTTC.

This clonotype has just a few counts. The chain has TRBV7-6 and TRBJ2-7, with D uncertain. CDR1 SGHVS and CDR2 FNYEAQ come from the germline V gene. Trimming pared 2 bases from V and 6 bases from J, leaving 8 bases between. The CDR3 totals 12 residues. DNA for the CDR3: TGTGCCAGCAGCTTAAAAGGTTCCGAGCAGTACTTC. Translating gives CASSLKGSEQYF.

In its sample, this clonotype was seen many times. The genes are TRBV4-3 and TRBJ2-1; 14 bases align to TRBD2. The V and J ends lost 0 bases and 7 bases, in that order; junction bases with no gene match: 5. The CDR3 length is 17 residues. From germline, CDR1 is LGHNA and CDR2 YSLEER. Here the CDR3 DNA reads TGCGCCAGCAGCCAAGACCCGGGACTAGCGGGAGAAAATGAGCAGTTCTTC. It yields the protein CASSQDPGLAGENEQFF.

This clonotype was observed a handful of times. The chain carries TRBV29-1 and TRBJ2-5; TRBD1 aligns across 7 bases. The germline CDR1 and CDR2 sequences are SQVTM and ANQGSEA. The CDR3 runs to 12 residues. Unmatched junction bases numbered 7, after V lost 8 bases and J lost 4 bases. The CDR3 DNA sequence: TGCAGCATTAAGGACAGGACAGAGACCCAGTACTTC. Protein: CSIKDRTETQYF.

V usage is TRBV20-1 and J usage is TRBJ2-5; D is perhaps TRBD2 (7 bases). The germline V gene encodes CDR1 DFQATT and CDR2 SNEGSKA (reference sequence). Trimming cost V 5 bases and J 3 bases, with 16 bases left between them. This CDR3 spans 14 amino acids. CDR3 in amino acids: CSAGKAGQEETQYF. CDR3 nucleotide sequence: TGCAGTGCTGGCAAAGCGGGACAAGAAGAGACCCAGTACTTC.

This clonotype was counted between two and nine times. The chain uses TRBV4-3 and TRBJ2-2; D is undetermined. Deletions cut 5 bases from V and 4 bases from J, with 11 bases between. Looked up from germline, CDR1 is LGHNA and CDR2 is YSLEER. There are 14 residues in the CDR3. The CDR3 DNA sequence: TGCGCCAGCAGCTCCCTTAGCCTCACCGGGGAGCTGTTTTTT. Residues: CASSSLSLTGELFF.

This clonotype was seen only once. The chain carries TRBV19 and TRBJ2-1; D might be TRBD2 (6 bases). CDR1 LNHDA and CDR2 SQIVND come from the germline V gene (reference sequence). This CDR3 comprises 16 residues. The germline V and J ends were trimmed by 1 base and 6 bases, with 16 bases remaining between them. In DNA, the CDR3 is TGTGCCAGTAGTATAGGGGCGGGGTGGCGGAGCAATGAGCAGTTCTTC. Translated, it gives CASSIGAGWRSNEQFF.

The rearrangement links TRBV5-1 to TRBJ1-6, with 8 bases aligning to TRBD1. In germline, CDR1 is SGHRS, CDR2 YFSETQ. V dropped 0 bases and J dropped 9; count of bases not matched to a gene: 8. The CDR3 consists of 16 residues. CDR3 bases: TGCGCCAGCAGCTTGGGGGGTGACAGGGGCCGTTCACCCCTCCACTTT. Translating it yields CASSLGGDRGRSPLHF.

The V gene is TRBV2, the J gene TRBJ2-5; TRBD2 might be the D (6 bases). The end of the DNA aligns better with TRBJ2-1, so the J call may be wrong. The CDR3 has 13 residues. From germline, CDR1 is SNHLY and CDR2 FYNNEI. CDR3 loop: CASARGTYNEQFF. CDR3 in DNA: TGTGCCAGCGCCCGTGGGACTTACAATGAGCAGTTCTTC.

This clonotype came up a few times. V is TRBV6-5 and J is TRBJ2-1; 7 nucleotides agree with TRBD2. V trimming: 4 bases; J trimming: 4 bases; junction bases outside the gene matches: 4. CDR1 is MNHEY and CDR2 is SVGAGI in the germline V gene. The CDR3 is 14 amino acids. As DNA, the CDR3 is TGTGCCAGCAGTTCCCAAGCGGGGTACAATGAGCAGTTCTTC. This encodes CASSSQAGYNEQFF.

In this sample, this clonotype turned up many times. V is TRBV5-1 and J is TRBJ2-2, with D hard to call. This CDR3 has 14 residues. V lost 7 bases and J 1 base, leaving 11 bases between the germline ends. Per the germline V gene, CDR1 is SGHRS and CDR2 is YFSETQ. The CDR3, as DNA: TGCGCCAGCCGGTTCGGCGGGAACACCGGGGAGCTGTTTTTT. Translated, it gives CASRFGGNTGELFF.

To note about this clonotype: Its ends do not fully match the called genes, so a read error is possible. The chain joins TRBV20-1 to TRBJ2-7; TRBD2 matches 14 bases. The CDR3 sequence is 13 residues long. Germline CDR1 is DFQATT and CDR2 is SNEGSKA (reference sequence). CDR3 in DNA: TGCAGTGCTAGGAACGGACTAGCGGGGGGAGGAACTTTC. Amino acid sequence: CSARNGLAGGGTF.

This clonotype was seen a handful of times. The CDR3 region has the DNA TGTGCCAGCAGCCGGCGTTATTCGGGCAATGAGCAGTTCTTC. It specifies CASSRRYSGNEQFF. V gene TRBV3-1 combines with J gene TRBJ2-1; D is unclear. Germline V gene sequence: CDR1 LGHDT, CDR2 YNNKEL (reference sequence). Trimming took 4 bases from V and 6 from J, leaving 13 bases between them. This CDR3 is built from 14 residues.

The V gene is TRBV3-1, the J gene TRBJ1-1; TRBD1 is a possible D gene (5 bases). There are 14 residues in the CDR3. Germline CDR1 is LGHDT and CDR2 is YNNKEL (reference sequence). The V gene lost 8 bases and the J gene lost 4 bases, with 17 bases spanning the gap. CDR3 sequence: CASCRGRGGTEAFF. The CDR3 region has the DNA TGTGCCAGCTGCCGAGGCCGGGGGGGCACTGAAGCTTTCTTT.

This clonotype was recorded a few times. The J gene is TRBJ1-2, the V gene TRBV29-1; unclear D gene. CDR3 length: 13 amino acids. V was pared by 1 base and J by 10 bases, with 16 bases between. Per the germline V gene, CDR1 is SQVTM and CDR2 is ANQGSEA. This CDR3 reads CSVEGRNSGPYTF. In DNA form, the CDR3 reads TGCAGCGTTGAAGGACGGAACAGCGGGCCCTACACCTTC. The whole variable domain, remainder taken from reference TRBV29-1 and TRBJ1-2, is SAVISQKPSRDICQRGTSLTIQCQVDSQVTMMFWYRQQPGQSLTLIATANQGSEATYESGFVIDKFPISRPNLTFSTLTVSNMSPEDSSIYLCSVEGRNSGPYTFGSGTRLTVV.

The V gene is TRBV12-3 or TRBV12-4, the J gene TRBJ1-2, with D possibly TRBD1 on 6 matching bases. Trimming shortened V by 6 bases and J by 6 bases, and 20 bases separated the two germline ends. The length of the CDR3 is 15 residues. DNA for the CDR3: TGTGCCAGCAGGACAGCGGGGGGGCGGAAGAATGGCTACACCTTC. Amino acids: CASRTAGGRKNGYTF.

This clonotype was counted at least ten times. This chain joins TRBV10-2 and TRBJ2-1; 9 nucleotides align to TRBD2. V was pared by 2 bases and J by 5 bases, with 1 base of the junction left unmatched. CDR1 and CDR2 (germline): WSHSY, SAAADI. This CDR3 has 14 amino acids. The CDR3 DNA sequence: TGCGCCAGCAGTGAGGGACTAGCGAACAATGAGCAGTTCTTC. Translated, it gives CASSEGLANNEQFF.

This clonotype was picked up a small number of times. The CDR3 loop reads CASSPGQGKYTF. The CDR3, as DNA: TGTGCCAGCTCCCCCGGACAGGGGAAATACACCTTC. This sequence joins TRBV18 and TRBJ1-2; the match to TRBD1 covers 9 bases. With V trimmed by 6 bases and J by 11 bases, 7 bases remained unmatched. This CDR3 has 12 residues. Germline lookup yields CDR1 KGHSH and CDR2 LQKENI.

CDR3 in amino acids: CSASSGRVFQETQYF. CDR3 coding DNA: TGCAGTGCTAGCTCTGGCCGCGTTTTTCAAGAGACCCAGTACTTC. This chain joins TRBV20-1 and TRBJ2-1, with D unresolved. The closer fit of TRBJ2-5 to the DNA end suggests the J call may be wrong. From germline, CDR1 is DFQATT and CDR2 SNEGSKA (reference sequence). There are 15 residues in the CDR3.

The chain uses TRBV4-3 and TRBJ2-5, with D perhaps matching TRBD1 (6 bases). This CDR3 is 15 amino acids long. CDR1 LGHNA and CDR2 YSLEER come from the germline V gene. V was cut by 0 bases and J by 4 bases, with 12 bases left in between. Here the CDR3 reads CASSQDQGLIETQYF. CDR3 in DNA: TGCGCCAGCAGCCAAGACCAGGGGTTAATAGAGACCCAGTACTTC.

The CDR3 is CASSYDRRLSEAFF. CDR3 nucleotides: TGTGCCAGCAGTTACGATCGTAGGTTAAGCGAAGCTTTCTTT. The chain joins TRBV6-6 to TRBJ1-1; D gene ambiguous. V was clipped by 2 bases and J by 8 bases, with 15 bases between them. The CDR3 spans 14 residues. From germline, CDR1 is MNHNY and CDR2 SVGAGI (reference sequence).

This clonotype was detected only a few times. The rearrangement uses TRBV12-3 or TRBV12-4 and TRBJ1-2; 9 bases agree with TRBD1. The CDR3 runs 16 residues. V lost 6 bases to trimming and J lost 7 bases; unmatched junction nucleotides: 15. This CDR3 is CASRTGTGMPRGGYTF. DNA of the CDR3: TGTGCCAGCAGGACCGGGACAGGGATGCCTAGGGGTGGCTACACCTTC.

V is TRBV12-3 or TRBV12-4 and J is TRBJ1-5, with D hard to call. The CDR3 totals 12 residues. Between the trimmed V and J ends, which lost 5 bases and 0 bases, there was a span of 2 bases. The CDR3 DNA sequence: TGTGCCAGCAGTCATAGCAATCAGCCCCAGCATTTT. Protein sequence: CASSHSNQPQHF.

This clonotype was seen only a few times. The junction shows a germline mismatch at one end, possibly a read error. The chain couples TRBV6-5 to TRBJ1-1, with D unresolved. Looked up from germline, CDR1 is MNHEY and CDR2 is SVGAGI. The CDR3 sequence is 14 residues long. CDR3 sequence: CPSRRVVRNTEAFF. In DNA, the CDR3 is TGTCCCAGCAGGCGAGTAGTCAGGAACACTGAAGCTTTCTTT.

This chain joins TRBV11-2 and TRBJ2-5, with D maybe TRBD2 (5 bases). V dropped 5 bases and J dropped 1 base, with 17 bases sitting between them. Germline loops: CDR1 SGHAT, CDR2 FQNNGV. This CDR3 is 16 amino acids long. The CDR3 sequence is CASSPPGRRIQETQYF. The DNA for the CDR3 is TGTGCCAGCAGCCCCCCTGGACGGAGGATCCAAGAGACCCAGTACTTC.

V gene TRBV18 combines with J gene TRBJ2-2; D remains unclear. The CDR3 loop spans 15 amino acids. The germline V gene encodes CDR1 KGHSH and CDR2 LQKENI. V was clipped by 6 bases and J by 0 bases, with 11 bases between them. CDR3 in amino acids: CASSQDRSNTGELFF. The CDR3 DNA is TGTGCCAGCTCCCAAGACCGATCGAACACCGGGGAGCTGTTTTTT. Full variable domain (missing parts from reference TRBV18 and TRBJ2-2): NAGVMQNPRHLVRRRGQEARLRCSPMKGHSHVYWYRQLPEEGLKFMVYLQKENIIDESGMPKERFSAEFPKEGPSILRIQQVVRGDSAAYFCASSQDRSNTGELFFGEGSRLTVL.